These 10 T cell receptor beta chains share one sample of origin, sequenced in a study of T cell responses to AZD1222 COVID-19 vaccine (dated by TCRdb to the early 2020s). Receptors were amplified or captured by the immunoSEQ multiplex PCR assay. Held by TCRdb, this immuneACCESS table contains in-frame sequences only and omits some clones. Under half of the omission traces to an unresolved V gene where checked; the cause of the rest is unknown. The sample table shows about 99,000 clones, and 75% to 90% are seen once. Clones ranked in the top ten supply 20% of the sample. The time point label, read with the paper, signifies: baseline before first vaccination. Source: peripheral blood, taken on day 0 of AZD1222 vaccination. All receptors come from an adult in good health.

The rearrangement links TRBV18 to TRBJ2-3; TRBD1 matches at 8 bases. Germline V lookup: CDR1 KGHSH, CDR2 LQKENI. The CDR3 extends over 15 amino acids. Unmatched junction bases numbered 4, after V lost 3 bases and J lost 2 bases. The CDR3 DNA reads TGTGCCAGCTCACCCGACAGGGGTAACACAGATACGCAGTATTTT. Its translation is CASSPDRGNTDTQYF. Drawing the rest from reference TRBV18 and TRBJ2-3, the complete variable domain is NAGVMQNPRHLVRRRGQEARLRCSPMKGHSHVYWYRQLPEEGLKFMVYLQKENIIDESGMPKERFSAEFPKEGPSILRIQQVVRGDSAAYFCASSPDRGNTDTQYFGPGTRLTVL.

As to this clone: The junction shows a germline mismatch at one end, possibly a read error. CDR3 region: CAISVGGGETEGCIF. In nucleotides, the CDR3 is TGTGCCATCAGTGTTGGCGGGGGGGAAACCGAAGGGTGCATCTTC. This sequence joins TRBV10-3 and TRBJ2-1; 9 positions match TRBD2. Per the germline V gene, CDR1 is ENHRY and CDR2 is SYGVKD. The CDR3 is made up of 15 amino acids.

This chain links TRBV6-5 with TRBJ2-7, with D possibly being TRBD2 (8 bases). V was cut by 2 bases and J by 2 bases, with 13 bases left in between. This CDR3 comprises 15 residues. The germline CDR1 and CDR2 sequences are MNHEY and SVGAGI. CDR3 amino acids: CASSYTGGTAYEQYF. CDR3 nucleotides: TGTGCCAGCAGTTACACGGGGGGGACAGCCTACGAGCAGTACTTC.

V gene TRBV7-2 combines with J gene TRBJ2-3; TRBD2 matches at 10 bases. Per the germline V gene, CDR1 is SGHTA and CDR2 is FQGNSA. This CDR3 region has 16 residues. Germline trimming cut 1 base from V and 6 bases from J; bases unmatched to any gene: 7. CDR3 amino acids: CASSLGGTSDADTQYF. As DNA, the CDR3 is TGTGCCAGCAGCTTAGGCGGGACTAGCGATGCGGATACGCAGTATTTT. Full variable domain (missing parts from reference TRBV7-2 and TRBJ2-3): GAGVSQSPSNKVTEKGKDVELRCDPISGHTALYWYRQSLGQGLEFLIYFQGNSAPDKSGLPSDRFSAERTGGSVSTLTIQRTQQEDSAVYLCASSLGGTSDADTQYFGPGTRLTVL.

V gene TRBV6-5 combines with J gene TRBJ1-2; 7 nucleotides agree with TRBD1. J was trimmed by 8 bases and V by 6 bases; bases with no gene match: 9. Germline V gives CDR1 MNHEY, CDR2 SVGAGI. The CDR3 has 13 amino acids. The CDR3 here is CASSKQGLTGYTF. The CDR3 DNA is TGTGCCAGCAGCAAACAGGGGTTAACGGGCTACACCTTC.

The genes are TRBV5-1 and TRBJ2-1, with 9 bases aligning to TRBD1. The V and J ends lost 1 base and 8 bases, in that order; junction bases with no gene match: 4. There are 14 residues in the CDR3. CDR1 and CDR2 (germline): SGHRS, YFSETQ. The CDR3 is CASSLSTGGDEQFF. CDR3 bases: TGCGCCAGCAGCTTGAGCACAGGGGGCGATGAGCAGTTCTTC.

In this sample, this clone turned up once. Other DNA sequences of this sample code for an identical CDR3. The CDR3 sequence: CASSLSTDTQYF. The CDR3 DNA follows: TGTGCCAGCAGTTTGTCCACAGATACGCAGTATTTT. V and J are TRBV12-3 or TRBV12-4 and TRBJ2-3; D call uncertain. V lost 3 bases, J lost 2 bases, and 3 bases lay in between. This CDR3 is built from 12 residues.

V gene TRBV24-1 combines with J gene TRBJ1-1; TRBD1 might be the D (5 bases). Germline CDR1 KGHDR, CDR2 SFDVKD. V lost 7 bases and J 3 bases, leaving 11 bases between the germline ends. This CDR3 has 13 amino acids. The CDR3 is CATRGRVDTEAFF. CDR3 DNA: TGTGCCACCAGGGGGCGCGTTGACACTGAAGCTTTCTTT.

This chain uses TRBV7-2 with TRBJ1-1; D call uncertain. CDR1 and CDR2 from the germline V gene are SGHTA and FQGNSA. The CDR3 consists of 15 residues. The germline V and J ends were trimmed by 10 bases and 2 bases, with 20 bases remaining between them. CDR3 in DNA: TGTGCCACCGGGCTAACGGGAAGACCAAACACTGAAGCTTTCTTT. Translating it yields CATGLTGRPNTEAFF.

The chain couples TRBV29-1 to TRBJ2-3, with D tentatively TRBD1 or TRBD2 (5 bases each). The CDR3 has 12 residues. Germline CDR1 and CDR2: SQVTM and ANQGSEA. V lost 0 bases to trimming and J lost 6 bases, with 7 bases between them. CDR3 nucleotides: TGCAGCGTTGAAGATTGGGACGATACGCAGTATTTT. As protein: CSVEDWDDTQYF.